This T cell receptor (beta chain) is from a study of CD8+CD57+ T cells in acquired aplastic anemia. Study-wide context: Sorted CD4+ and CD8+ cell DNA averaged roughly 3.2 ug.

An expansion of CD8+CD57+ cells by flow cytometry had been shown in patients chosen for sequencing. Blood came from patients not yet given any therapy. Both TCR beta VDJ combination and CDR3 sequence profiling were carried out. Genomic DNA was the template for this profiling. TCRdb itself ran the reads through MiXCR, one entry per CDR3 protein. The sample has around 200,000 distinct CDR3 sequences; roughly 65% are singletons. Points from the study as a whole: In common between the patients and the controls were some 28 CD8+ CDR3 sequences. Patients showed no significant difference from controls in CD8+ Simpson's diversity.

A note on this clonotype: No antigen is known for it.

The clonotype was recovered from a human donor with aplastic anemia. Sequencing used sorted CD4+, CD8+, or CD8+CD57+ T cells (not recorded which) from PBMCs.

The CDR3 reads CASSPSGTDIYGYTF. The CDR3 region has the DNA TGTGCCAGCAGCCCGAGCGGGACGGACATTTATGGCTACACCTTC. The genes are TRBV7-2 and TRBJ1-2; D possibly corresponds to TRBD1 (5 bases). Trimming shortened V by 5 bases and J by 5 bases, and 18 bases separated the two germline ends. CDR3 length equals 15 residues. Germline-derived CDR1 and CDR2 are SGHTA and FQGNSA.